Sequencing of this T cell receptor (beta chain) was carried out in a study of blood T cell repertoires in COVID-19. As originally analysed: Amplification from reference gene primers served as the basis for estimated nucleated cell counts. Sequencing used immunoSEQ multiplex PCR; TCRdb keeps in-frame clones, though not all of them. Clonal size and the V and J genes are those of that table, whereas D and trimming came from the DNA. The data show 150,000 to 190,000 clones, about 85% seen once. Trimming took 4 bases from V and 5 from J, leaving 6 bases between them. This CDR3 has 12 amino acids. The germline V gene has CDR1 SGHDT and CDR2 YYEEEE.

The chain joins TRBV5-6 to TRBJ1-4; D is ambiguous. The sample was peripheral blood. This TCR was recovered from a woman in her seventies with acute or convalescent COVID-19. The CDR3 protein is CASSPQNEKLFF. CDR3 nucleotide sequence: TGTGCCAGCAGCCCCCAAAATGAAAAACTGTTTTTT.